The clone carrying this T cell receptor beta chain was seen a handful of times. What it recognizes is unknown. Deep-level settings were used for running the assay. Clones were read by immunoSEQ multiplex PCR, and TCRdb kept only the in-frame ones, dropping some. Among fewer than 2.5 million clones listed, over 85% were seen once. The data stem from a study of shared clonotypes between healthy human individuals. Overall study findings and caveats: Only blood samples were collected, and tissue repertoires likely differ. About 5% of naive CD4 clonotypes were shared across several donors. Despite large depth, sorted-subset datasets appeared incompletely sequenced.

Germline values: CDR1 SEHNR, CDR2 FQNEAQ (reference sequence). V was cut by 3 bases and J by 6 bases, with 12 bases left in between. The CDR3 covers 14 residues. Sequencing was done on a sample of naive CD4+ T cells from PBMCs. The sample's subset: CD45RA+ positively selected. V is TRBV7-9 and J is TRBJ1-5; possible D gene TRBD1, 5 bases. The receptor's source is a man aged 18-30 years in good health. Some clones in this sample may be carry-over from other donors' samples. CDR3 bases: TGTGCCAGCAGCTTTGACGGGACCCCTCAGCCCCAGCATTTT. Translated, it gives CASSFDGTPQPQHF.